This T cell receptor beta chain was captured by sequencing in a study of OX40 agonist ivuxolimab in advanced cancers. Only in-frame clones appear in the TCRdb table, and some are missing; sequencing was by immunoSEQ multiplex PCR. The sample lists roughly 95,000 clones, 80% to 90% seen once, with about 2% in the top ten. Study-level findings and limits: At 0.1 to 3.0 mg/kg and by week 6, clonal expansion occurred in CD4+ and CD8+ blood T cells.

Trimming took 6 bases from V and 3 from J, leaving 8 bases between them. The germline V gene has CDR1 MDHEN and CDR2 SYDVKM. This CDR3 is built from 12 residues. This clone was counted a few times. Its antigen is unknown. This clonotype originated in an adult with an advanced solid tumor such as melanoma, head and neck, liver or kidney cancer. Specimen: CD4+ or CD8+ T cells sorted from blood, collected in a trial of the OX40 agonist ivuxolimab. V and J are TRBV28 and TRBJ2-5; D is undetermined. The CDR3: CASRAGEETQYF. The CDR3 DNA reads TGTGCCAGCAGGGCTGGGGAAGAGACCCAGTACTTC.